These T cell receptor beta chains were read from a single sample in a study of blood T cell repertoires in COVID-19. The repertoire was sequenced with immunoSEQ multiplex PCR; TCRdb's copy has only in-frame clones and lacks some. The sample yields 100,000 or so clones, approximately 86% seen once. The sequenced sample consisted of peripheral blood. These receptors were obtained from a woman aged 55-70 years in a cohort sampled during active or convalescent COVID-19. Each CDR3 is given with its conserved first and last residue. The D gene is left open where the match is weak. Size is omitted from some rows. Given values are once, few, many or a class for expanded clones.

V gene	D gene	CDR3 length	J gene	clone size	CDR3 protein	CDR3 DNA
TRBV9	TRBD2	16	TRBJ2-3	NA	CASSANPGLVTDTQYF	TGTGCCAGCAGCGCGAATCCGGGACTAGTCACAGATACGCAGTATTTT
TRBV2	NA	14	TRBJ1-5	NA	CASSEDRAFQPQHF	TGTGCCAGCAGTGAAGACAGGGCCTTTCAGCCCCAGCATTTT
TRBV5-6	TRBD2	15	TRBJ2-1	once	CASSSGTSSYNEQFF	TGTGCCAGCAGCTCCGGGACTAGCTCCTACAATGAGCAGTTCTTC
TRBV7-6	TRBD1	15	TRBJ1-2	once	CASSLEVTGAYGYTF	TGTGCCAGCAGCTTAGAGGTGACAGGGGCTTATGGCTACACCTTC
TRBV19	NA	14	TRBJ1-1	once	CASSMAGLITEAFF	TGTGCCAGTAGTATGGCAGGCCTGATCACTGAAGCTTTCTTT
TRBV5-1	TRBD2	15	TRBJ2-7	NA	CASSPEGTTVYEQYF	TGCGCCAGCAGTCCTGAGGGGACTACAGTTTACGAGCAGTACTTC
TRBV7-9	NA	12	TRBJ1-1	once	CASSLGAREAFF	TGTGCCAGCAGCTTAGGGGCCAGAGAAGCTTTCTTT
TRBV10-1	TRBD1	16	TRBJ2-7	few	CASSPEGTGGTYEQYF	TGCGCCAGCAGCCCTGAGGGGACAGGAGGGACCTACGAGCAGTACTTC
TRBV9	TRBD1	17	TRBJ1-1	NA	CASNSPGQGARSTEAFF	TGTGCCAGCAATTCCCCGGGACAGGGGGCTAGGAGCACTGAAGCTTTCTTT
TRBV19	TRBD1	15	TRBJ1-6	NA	CASSTGQGPNSPLHF	TGTGCCAGTAGTACCGGACAGGGACCGAATTCACCCCTCCACTTT
TRBV20-1	NA	15	TRBJ1-2	NA	CSASESGTFNYGYTF	TGCAGTGCTAGTGAATCCGGGACATTTAACTATGGCTACACCTTC
TRBV30	TRBD1	13	TRBJ1-4	NA	CAWDDRVEEKLFF	TGTGCCTGGGACGACAGGGTAGAGGAAAAACTGTTTTTT
TRBV6-6	NA	14	TRBJ2-7	NA	CASSYSRGTDEQYF	TGTGCCAGCAGTTACTCACGGGGTACCGACGAGCAGTACTTC
TRBV12-5	TRBD1	18	TRBJ1-5	once	CASGLVHQGQGGRQPQHF	TGTGCTAGTGGTTTGGTACACCAGGGACAGGGAGGGCGGCAGCCCCAGCATTTT
TRBV28	NA	14	TRBJ1-6	NA	CASRTTEYNSPLHF	TGTGCCAGCAGAACGACAGAGTATAATTCACCCCTCCACTTT
TRBV5-1	TRBD1	13	TRBJ1-2	NA	CASSPRDREGYTF	TGCGCCAGCAGCCCCCGGGACAGAGAGGGCTACACCTTC
TRBV28	NA	13	TRBJ2-1	NA	CASTSGVKNEQFF	TGTGCCAGCACTTCAGGGGTGAAGAATGAGCAGTTCTTC
TRBV6-6	TRBD1	13	TRBJ1-1	NA	CASSARQGNEAFF	TGTGCCAGCAGTGCCCGACAGGGAAATGAAGCTTTCTTT
TRBV12-3/TRBV12-4	NA	13	TRBJ2-7	NA	CASSSERGFSRYF	TGTGCCAGCAGTTCCGAACGGGGGTTCTCGAGGTACTTC
TRBV27	TRBD1	15	TRBJ2-5	NA	CASSTGQGGVKTQYF	TGTGCCAGCAGTACGGGACAGGGCGGTGTGAAGACCCAGTACTTC
TRBV20-1	NA	11	TRBJ1-1	NA	CSATGHREAFF	TGCAGTGCCACGGGACACCGTGAAGCTTTCTTT
TRBV4-1	TRBD1	17	TRBJ1-5	NA	CASSQDLWTGAHQPQHF	TGCGCCAGCAGCCAAGATCTTTGGACAGGGGCGCATCAGCCCCAGCATTTT
TRBV4-1	TRBD2	20	TRBJ2-2	NA	CASAGSKLAGGLMNTGELFF	TGCGCCAGCGCCGGCTCTAAACTAGCGGGGGGGCTGATGAACACCGGGGAGCTGTTTTTT
TRBV2	NA	15	TRBJ2-1	NA	CASSNFLAQYNEQFF	TGTGCCAGCAGTAACTTTCTAGCGCAATATAATGAGCAGTTCTTC
TRBV5-1	TRBD2	17	TRBJ2-7	NA	CASSFFSTGTPGGEQYF	TGCGCCAGCAGCTTTTTCTCAACCGGGACGCCGGGGGGGGAGCAGTACTTC
TRBV7-3	TRBD1	16	TRBJ2-1	NA	CASSPRATGGLNEQFF	TGTGCCAGCAGCCCCCGGGCCACAGGGGGTCTGAATGAGCAGTTCTTC
TRBV19	NA	14	TRBJ1-2	NA	CASRTRSDWYGYTF	TGTGCCAGCCGCACCCGATCGGACTGGTATGGCTACACCTTC
TRBV19	NA	14	TRBJ2-7	NA	CASSGPPGTYEQYF	TGTGCCAGCAGTGGTCCCCCAGGTACCTACGAGCAGTACTTC
TRBV5-1	TRBD1	14	TRBJ2-7	NA	CASSGGTGPYEQYF	TGCGCCAGCAGTGGAGGGACAGGGCCCTACGAGCAGTACTTC
TRBV7-6	TRBD1	16	TRBJ2-1	NA	CASSLGQANTYNEQFF	TGTGCCAGCAGCCTAGGACAGGCAAATACCTACAATGAGCAGTTCTTC
TRBV2	NA	13	TRBJ2-5	NA	CASTPRRWETQYF	TGTGCCAGCACCCCTCGTCGGTGGGAGACCCAGTACTTC
TRBV6-1	NA	13	TRBJ2-2	NA	CASSERETGELFF	TGTGCCAGCAGTGAGAGGGAAACCGGGGAGCTGTTTTTT
TRBV30	TRBD1	13	TRBJ2-7	NA	CAWSAQARQGQYF	TGTGCCTGGAGTGCCCAAGCTCGACAGGGGCAGTACTTC
TRBV19	NA	13	TRBJ2-7	NA	CASSIIGSYEQYF	TGTGCCAGTAGTATCATCGGGTCCTACGAGCAGTACTTC
TRBV25-1	NA	14	TRBJ1-2	NA	CASSEEPTNYGYTF	TGTGCCAGCAGTGAGGAGCCAACTAACTATGGCTACACCTTC
TRBV6-6	TRBD2	16	TRBJ2-2	once	CATNQLAGVGTGELFF	TGTGCCACCAATCAACTAGCGGGAGTCGGCACCGGGGAGCTGTTTTTT
TRBV9	NA	15	TRBJ1-2	NA	CASSVDVTVSYGYTF	TGTGCCAGCAGCGTAGATGTTACCGTGAGCTATGGCTACACCTTC
TRBV3-1/TRBV3-2	NA	15	TRBJ1-3	NA	CASSHPTRSGNTIYF	TGTGCCAGCAGCCATCCGACACGATCTGGAAACACCATATATTTT
TRBV20-1	TRBD2	15	TRBJ2-1	NA	CSASSGGVLWNEQFF	TGCAGTGCTAGTTCGGGGGGAGTTTTGTGGAATGAGCAGTTCTTC
TRBV2	NA	14	TRBJ1-2	NA	CASSSGGAIRGYTF	TGTGCCAGCAGTAGCGGGGGGGCCATAAGGGGCTACACCTTC
TRBV2	TRBD1	15	TRBJ1-4	once	CASTRLTGSNEKLFF	TGTGCCAGCACTCGCTTGACAGGGTCTAATGAAAAACTGTTTTTT
TRBV3-1/TRBV3-2	TRBD1	13	TRBJ1-1	NA	CASQGGGGTEAFF	TGTGCCAGTCAGGGGGGTGGTGGCACTGAAGCTTTCTTT
TRBV3-1/TRBV3-2	TRBD2	14	TRBJ2-7	NA	CASSRTSGIWEQYF	TGTGCCAGCAGTCGAACTAGCGGGATCTGGGAGCAGTACTTC
TRBV9	TRBD2	17	TRBJ2-6	NA	CASSVVEGGYGANVLTF	TGTGCCAGCAGCGTAGTTGAGGGAGGGTACGGGGCCAACGTCCTGACTTTC
TRBV7-3	NA	14	TRBJ2-2	NA	CASSLGPDTGELFF	TGTGCCAGCAGCTTGGGGCCGGACACCGGGGAGCTGTTTTTT
TRBV25-1	NA	18	TRBJ2-7	NA	CASSEFQGGKGSSYEQYF	TGTGCCAGCAGTGAATTCCAGGGGGGAAAGGGAAGCTCCTACGAGCAGTACTTC
TRBV27	TRBD1	13	TRBJ2-7	NA	CASSLDRGGEQYF	TGTGCCAGCAGTTTGGACAGGGGAGGCGAGCAGTACTTC